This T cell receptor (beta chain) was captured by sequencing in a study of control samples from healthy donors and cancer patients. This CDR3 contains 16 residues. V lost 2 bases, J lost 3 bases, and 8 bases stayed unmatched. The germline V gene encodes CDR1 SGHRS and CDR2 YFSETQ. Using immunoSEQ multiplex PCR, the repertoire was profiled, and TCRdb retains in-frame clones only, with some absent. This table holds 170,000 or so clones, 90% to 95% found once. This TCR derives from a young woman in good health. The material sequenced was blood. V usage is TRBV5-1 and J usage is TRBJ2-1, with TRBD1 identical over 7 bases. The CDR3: CASSFYRDRLYNEQFF. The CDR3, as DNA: TGCGCCAGCAGCTTCTACCGGGACAGACTCTACAATGAGCAGTTCTTC.